This T cell receptor (beta chain) is from a study of memory CD4+ T cells and cytomegalovirus serostatus. CDR3 length: 13 residues. V was pared by 8 bases and J by 3 bases, with 3 bases of the junction left unmatched. Germline lookup yields CDR1 ENHRY and CDR2 SYGVKD. Single viable CD3+CD4+CD8-CD45RO+ cells were sorted as the memory CD4+ T cells. Using immunoSEQ multiplex PCR, the repertoire was profiled, and TCRdb retains in-frame clones only, with some absent. The data contain approximately 74,000 clones, 70% to 80% of them singletons. The chain joins TRBV10-3 to TRBJ2-1; TRBD2 matches at 8 bases. The sample taken for sequencing was memory CD4+ T cells from blood. The clonotype comes from an adult in good health and CMV-seropositive. The CDR3 DNA reads TGTGCCATCGCCGGGACTAGCTACAATGAGCAGTTCTTC. It yields the protein CAIAGTSYNEQFF.